This TCR beta chain was captured in a study of beta chain features in type 1 diabetes (dated by TCRdb to 2016 to 2019). About the study as a whole: Mean age, gender distribution, total cell number and subset yield were not different between patients and healthy donors. A total of about 100,000,000 sorted cells were examined across all samples, and RNA yield correlated strongly with the number of cells per subset. In the study, recently diagnosed type 1 diabetes patients and matched healthy donors were compared on the TCRB repertoires of their sorted circulating CD4+ T cell subsets. Naive and central memory subsets were obtained from all 30 or so donors, but regulatory and stem cell-like memory subsets were isolated from only 8 patients and roughly 8 healthy donors.

All of the isolated RNA was reverse transcribed with the High Capacity cDNA Reverse Transcription Kit, so expressed TCRB transcripts were sequenced. Deep immunoSEQ sequencing was performed on naive, central memory and regulatory T cell samples, with an average of roughly 3.3 million total reads per sample. Sorted cells were lysed in RLT buffer, and RNA was extracted using DNase-treated RNeasy Micro or Mini kits according to cell number. Each cell subset was processed on its own to prevent cross-contamination, while patient and healthy donor samples were processed together. The immunoSEQ multiplex PCR was used to amplify TCRB sequences from cDNA, generating 87-bp fragments that spanned the CDR3 region. The amplicons were sequenced using the Illumina HiSeq platform. The study's own analysis went as follows. PCR bias was computationally corrected using synthetic template baselines, reads within Hamming distance 2 were collapsed, and singletons that could not be merged were discarded. Reads were aligned against IMGT to assign V, D and J genes, CDR3 length and insertions or deletions at six rearrangement sites. Within each subset, clonotype counts were normalized to sorted cell number, and only after that were true diversity and Gini coefficients computed with the tcR R package. Repertoire sharing was quantified using the overlap coefficient calculated on TCRB nucleotide sequences. TCRdb re-hosts the immuneACCESS table, in-frame sequences only. Its copies lack some clones; in the studies checked, an unresolved V gene accounts for under half of them, and the cause for the rest is not known. V and J calls and clone size are copied from that table; D and trimming were computed from the DNA. This sample gives over 300,000 clones in total; under 8.5% of them show up just once. Under 0.5% of the sample is held by the ten biggest clonotypes.

Each donor gave one peripheral blood draw, about 100 mL on average, collected into heparinised tubes. Using a panel that included CD45RO, CCR7, CD25, CD127, CD95 and CD27, naive, central memory, regulatory and stem cell-like memory CD4+ T cells were sorted on a BD FACSAria II. Purity was above 98% for every sorted population. PBMCs were isolated immediately by Lymphoprep density gradient centrifugation and stained directly without culture. So that batch effects would be minimized, each experiment stained and sorted samples in pairs, pairing one healthy donor with one patient. This clone occurred many times. This clone's antigen is unknown. Base quality data are lacking; no much larger clone is found one base away. Beyond this particular receptor, the publication reports: At VDJ recombination sites, type 1 diabetes patients had fewer insertions and more deleted nucleotides, which implies abnormalities in thymic rearrangement. In all four CD4+ subsets, TCRB CDR3 length was moderately but significantly shorter in type 1 diabetes patients. Because cDNA was sequenced instead of genomic DNA, highly expressing activated cells could be over-represented, though the groups showed no difference in activation or CD3 levels. Shorter templates might have been favored by PCR, but patient and control samples were amplified and corrected together, so both groups would have been affected equally by any skew. Naive, central memory and regulatory TCRB repertoires appeared more similar among patients than among healthy donors. Because the HLA sub-analyses included only small numbers of individuals, any influence of HLA type on TCRB rearrangement was left unresolved.

From the cysteine through the phenylalanine, the CDR3 covers 15 amino acids. CDR3 DNA is the only sequence kept; it has 45 bases, read in frame from the first base. A distance of 13 bases separates the germline ends of V and J, which lose 1 base and 3 bases respectively. Per the germline V gene, SGHAT is the CDR1 and FQNNGV is the CDR2. The sequence came from a woman between 18 and 30 years old in good health. Sequencing was performed on central memory CD4+ T cells from blood. Rearrangement joined TRBV11-2 to TRBJ2-7, with an unclear D gene assignment. This receptor has the CDR3 CASSLGVNSIYEQYF. The bases read TGTGCCAGCAGCTTAGGGGTGAATAGCATCTACGAGCAGTACTTC.